These 23 T cell receptor beta chains came from one sample sequenced in a study of brain metastases from non-small cell lung cancer. Generated by immunoSEQ multiplex PCR, the TCRdb table keeps only in-frame clones and is missing some. The sample gives roughly 14,000 clones, about four fifths of which show up once; less than 9% is in the top ten. The specimen sequenced was primary lung tumor tissue. The receptor source for this set is a donor at least 40 years old with non-small cell lung cancer.

This chain uses TRBV29-1 with TRBJ1-1; D is perhaps TRBD1 (5 bases). In germline, CDR1 is SQVTM, CDR2 ANQGSEA. Deletions cut 4 bases from V and 6 bases from J, with 15 bases between. The CDR3 extends over 13 amino acids. The DNA of the CDR3 is TGCAGCGTTGTGACAGTGGGGATCTCTGAAGCTTTCTTT. Translation gives CSVVTVGISEAFF.

This sequence joins TRBV5-1 and TRBJ2-5; TRBD2 is a possible D gene (6 bases). This CDR3 has 13 residues. CDR1 is SGHRS, CDR2 YFSETQ, per germline. Trimming took 4 bases from V and 2 from J, leaving 9 bases between them. The CDR3 DNA follows: TGCGCCAGCAGCCGGGACTTTCAAGAGACCCAGTACTTC. Its protein product is CASSRDFQETQYF.

Notes on this clone: This specimen includes other DNA sequences encoding the same CDR3. This chain uses TRBV10-1 with TRBJ2-7; D unclear. The CDR3 contains 16 residues. Germline CDR1 reads WNHNN; CDR2 reads SYGVQD (reference sequence). Trimming cost V 7 bases and J 2 bases, with 21 bases left between them. In DNA form, the CDR3 reads TGCGCCAGCACTGTGACTCCTCACTTCGACCCCTACGAGCAGTACTTC. Translated: CASTVTPHFDPYEQYF.

This clone has just a few counts. In DNA, the CDR3 is TGTGCCATCAAGAGTCAGGGGGCGAACACTGAAGCTTTCTTT. This encodes CAIKSQGANTEAFF. J is TRBJ1-1 and V is TRBV10-3; 8 bases agree with TRBD1. This CDR3 spans 14 amino acids. The germline V gene encodes CDR1 ENHRY and CDR2 SYGVKD. The J segment lost 1 base and the V segment lost 7 bases, leaving 5 bases of the junction unmatched.

The chain uses TRBV3-1 (or the pseudogene TRBV3-2) and TRBJ2-7, with D unresolved. The CDR3 contains 12 residues. Trimming removed 1 base at V and 3 bases at J, with 4 bases between. CDR1 and CDR2 (germline): LGHDT, YNNKEL (reference sequence). The CDR3 reads CASSQAVYEQYF. The CDR3 nucleotides are TGTGCCAGCAGCCAAGCCGTCTACGAGCAGTACTTC.

The chain has TRBV2 and TRBJ1-6, with TRBD1 identical over 7 bases. Germline CDR1 SNHLY, CDR2 FYNNEI. Unmatched junction bases numbered 8, after V lost 8 bases and J lost 7 bases. This CDR3 has 14 residues. The CDR3 loop is CASSWTGDNSPLHF. The CDR3, as DNA: TGTGCCAGCTCCTGGACAGGTGACAATTCACCCCTCCACTTT. The full variable domain, completed using reference TRBV2 and TRBJ1-6, is EPEVTQTPSHQVTQMGQEVILRCVPISNHLYFYWYRQILGQKVEFLVSFYNNEISEKSEIFDDQFSVERPDGSNFTLKIRSTKLEDSAMYFCASSWTGDNSPLHFGNGTRLTVT.

The CDR3 bases are TGTGCCAGCAGTTATCTCGGACAGTCTTTAGAGACCCAGTACTTC. This translates into CASSYLGQSLETQYF. This rearrangement joins TRBV6-2 or TRBV6-3 to TRBJ2-5; a possible D gene is TRBD1 (6 bases). In germline, CDR1 is MNHEY, CDR2 SVGEGT. Trimming pared 3 bases from V and 4 bases from J, leaving 15 bases between. The CDR3 contains 15 residues.

This clone has a handful of counts. The CDR3 loop reads CASSLVPNQPQHF. CDR3 in DNA: TGTGCCAGCAGCTTAGTCCCTAATCAGCCCCAGCATTTT. This rearrangement joins TRBV7-8 to TRBJ1-5, with no clear D. This CDR3 spans 13 amino acids. Germline CDR1 is SGHVS and CDR2 is FQNEAQ. Trimming left V 1 base short and J 4 bases short, with 5 bases between.

The rearrangement uses TRBV10-3 and TRBJ2-7; 14 nucleotides match TRBD2. The CDR3 sequence is 17 residues long. Trimming removed 6 bases from V and 3 bases from J; junction bases left unmatched: 10. Germline values: CDR1 ENHRY, CDR2 SYGVKD. The CDR3 nucleotides read TGTGCCATCAGCACGGGACTAGCGGGGGATTATCGCTACGAGCAGTACGTC. It encodes CAISTGLAGDYRYEQYV.

This clone counts as hyperexpanded. The chain recombines TRBV4-1 with TRBJ1-1, with D maybe TRBD1 (6 bases). The length of the CDR3 is 15 residues. CDR1 is MGHRA and CDR2 is YSYEKL in the germline V gene. Trimming took off 4 bases at V and 2 bases at J, with 14 bases between the two ends. This CDR3 is CASSRGGGGNTEAFF. In DNA, the CDR3 is TGCGCCAGCAGCCGAGGTGGAGGGGGAAACACTGAAGCTTTCTTT.

This clone was detected once. The V and J genes are TRBV6-2 or TRBV6-3 and TRBJ1-6, with D possibly TRBD1 on 6 matching bases. Germline-derived CDR1 and CDR2 are MNHEY and SVGEGT. The CDR3 is 16 residues long. Trimming stripped 2 bases from V and 7 bases from J, with 15 bases between. The CDR3 spells CASSYVETGPNSPLHF. In nucleotides, the CDR3 is TGTGCCAGCAGTTACGTGGAGACAGGACCCAATTCACCCCTCCACTTT.

The V call is TRBV5-4, the J call TRBJ2-7, with 9 bases identical to TRBD1. This CDR3 contains 16 residues. V shed 4 bases, J shed 3 bases, and the junction held 11 bases outside the gene matches. Germline V gene sequence: CDR1 SGHNT, CDR2 YYREEE (reference sequence). CDR3: CASSVRPGTGFYEQYV. In nucleotides, the CDR3 is TGTGCCAGCAGCGTCCGGCCCGGGACAGGGTTCTACGAGCAGTACGTC.

V is TRBV30 and J is TRBJ1-4, with D unresolved. The CDR3 consists of 14 residues. CDR1 is GTSNPN, CDR2 SVGIG, per germline (reference sequence). The ends were cut back, 3 bases at V and 7 bases at J, with 15 bases in the middle. CDR3 in amino acids: CAWSRLGMGEKLFF. The CDR3 DNA reads as TGTGCCTGGAGCCGCTTGGGCATGGGTGAAAAACTGTTTTTT.

This sequence joins TRBV30 and TRBJ2-3; the match to TRBD2 covers 14 bases. Germline CDR1 reads GTSNPN; CDR2 reads SVGIG (reference sequence). The junction had 0 bases not matched to a gene; V was cut back by 0 bases and J by 1 base. This CDR3 region has 16 residues. The CDR3 sequence is CAWSVGLAGGTDTQYF. The CDR3 nucleotides read TGTGCCTGGAGTGTGGGACTAGCGGGGGGCACAGATACGCAGTATTTT. The whole variable domain, remainder taken from reference TRBV30 and TRBJ2-3, is SQTIHQWPATLVQPVGSPLSLECTVEGTSNPNLYWYRQAAGRGLQLLFYSVGIGQISSEVPQNLSASRPQDRQFILSSKKLLLSDSGFYLCAWSVGLAGGTDTQYFGPGTRLTVL.

The chain joins TRBV5-6 to TRBJ1-2, with D maybe TRBD1 (6 bases). V was pared by 0 bases and J by 4 bases, with 16 bases between. The CDR3 totals 16 residues. Germline-derived CDR1 and CDR2 are SGHDT and YYEEEE. The CDR3 nucleotides read TGTGCCAGCAGCTTGGCGGGGGGGCGCGGGGTCTATGGCTACACCTTC. Translated: CASSLAGGRGVYGYTF.

The V call is TRBV30, the J call TRBJ1-5; tentatively, D is TRBD1 (5 bases). V shed 4 bases and J shed 7 bases, with 17 bases lying between them. In germline, CDR1 is GTSNPN, CDR2 SVGIG (reference sequence). This CDR3 is 14 amino acids long. The CDR3 bases are TGTGCCTGGACCCCCGGGGAGGGGATCCAGCCCCAGCATTTT. The encoded protein is CAWTPGEGIQPQHF.

This chain uses TRBV5-1 with TRBJ2-5, with 8 bases that match TRBD2. The germline CDR1 and CDR2 sequences are SGHRS and YFSETQ. This CDR3 region has 15 residues. The V segment lost 1 base and the J segment 5 bases; nucleotides outside the gene matches: 7. CDR3 DNA sequence: TGCGCCAGCAGCTTGAGTGGCGGGGGGACGGAGACCCAGTACTTC. Translation: CASSLSGGGTETQYF.

The chain employs TRBV21-1 and TRBJ1-5; no check of the table's D call, TRBD1, against the DNA was made. TRBV21-1 is a listed pseudogene. The length of the CDR3 is 15 residues. Here the CDR3 reads CASSQDRDSNQPQHF. CDR3 nucleotide sequence: TGTGCCAGCAGCCAGGACAGGGATAGCAATCAGCCCCAGCATTTT.

V and J are TRBV19 and TRBJ1-2; D ambiguous. CDR1 and CDR2 (germline): LNHDA, SQIVND (reference sequence). V was clipped by 7 bases and J by 8 bases, with 17 bases between them. This CDR3 has 13 amino acids. The CDR3 spells CASTPWDLGGYTF. CDR3 in DNA: TGTGCCAGTACCCCGTGGGATCTGGGCGGCTACACCTTC.

Concerning this clone: Other DNA variants within this sample encode the same CDR3. CDR3 coding DNA: TGTGCCAGCAGCACTCAACAGGGGATGAACACTGAAGCTTTCTTT. Amino acid sequence: CASSTQQGMNTEAFF. The chain links TRBV13 to TRBJ1-1, with 7 positions matching TRBD1. The CDR3 covers 15 residues. With 5 bases clipped from V and 0 bases from J, the junction kept 6 bases outside the gene matches. Germline lookup yields CDR1 PRHDT and CDR2 FYEKMQ (reference sequence).

Notes on this clone: This sequence may be a read error, since a much larger clone differs from it by one base. The sample contains more than one DNA sequence encoding this CDR3. V and J are TRBV27 and TRBJ2-2, with D maybe TRBD2 (5 bases). Germline CDR1 reads MNHEY; CDR2 reads SMNVEV (reference sequence). This CDR3 has 12 residues. CDR3 nucleotide sequence: TGTGCCAGCAGTCCTTTAACCGGGGAGTTGTTTTTT. It yields the protein CASSPLTGELFF.

V usage is TRBV27 and J usage is TRBJ2-6; 11 positions match TRBD2. Germline trimming cut 3 bases from V and 2 bases from J; bases unmatched to any gene: 3. Germline assignment: CDR1 MNHEY and CDR2 SMNVEV (reference sequence). The CDR3 covers 17 residues. CDR3 sequence: CASSFALAGAGANVLTF. In nucleotides, the CDR3 is TGTGCCAGCAGTTTTGCACTAGCGGGGGCTGGGGCCAACGTCCTGACTTTC.

This chain links TRBV6-6 with TRBJ1-2; D unclear. The CDR3 is made up of 14 amino acids. V was cut by 8 bases and J by 6 bases, with 19 bases left in between. Germline-derived CDR1 and CDR2 are MNHNY and SVGAGI (reference sequence). The CDR3 bases are TGTGCCAGCTTCCCACTGGGGAGGGCGGATGGCTACACCTTC. It yields the protein CASFPLGRADGYTF.